This T cell receptor beta chain was sequenced in a study of T cell responses to AZD1222 COVID-19 vaccine. General study findings and limits: No day 14 peak samples; only post-peak repertoires were characterized. The study identified only a handful of AZD1222 recipients as seropositive at baseline. Donors in the cohort were predominantly white British and more often female, and clonal diversity was possibly underestimated. Among vaccine-associated CD4 TCRs, coverage spanned spike, with dominance at 160-218 and 743-854.

The repertoire was sequenced with immunoSEQ multiplex PCR; TCRdb's copy has only in-frame clones and lacks some. The sample lists roughly 120,000 clones, about 82% occurring once. Concerning this clone itself: Its antigen is undetermined.

This CDR3 has 13 amino acids. Trimming took 5 bases from V and 2 from J; bases not matched to a gene: 1. Germline V CDR1 and CDR2: SGHAT, FQNNGV. The J gene is TRBJ2-3, the V gene TRBV11-2; 7 positions agree with TRBD2. This TCR came from an adult who received the AZD1222 COVID-19 vaccine. The input for sequencing was peripheral blood, taken 28 days after the second AZD1222 dose. CDR3 in amino acids: CASSRGDTDTQYF. The CDR3 bases are TGTGCCAGCAGCCGGGGGGACACAGATACGCAGTATTTT. The variable domain in full, with the rest retrieved from reference TRBV11-2 and TRBJ2-3, is EAGVAQSPRYKIIEKRQSVAFWCNPISGHATLYWYQQILGQGPKLLIQFQNNGVVDDSQLPKDRFSAERLKGVDSTLKIQPAKLEDSAVYLCASSRGDTDTQYFGPGTRLTVL.